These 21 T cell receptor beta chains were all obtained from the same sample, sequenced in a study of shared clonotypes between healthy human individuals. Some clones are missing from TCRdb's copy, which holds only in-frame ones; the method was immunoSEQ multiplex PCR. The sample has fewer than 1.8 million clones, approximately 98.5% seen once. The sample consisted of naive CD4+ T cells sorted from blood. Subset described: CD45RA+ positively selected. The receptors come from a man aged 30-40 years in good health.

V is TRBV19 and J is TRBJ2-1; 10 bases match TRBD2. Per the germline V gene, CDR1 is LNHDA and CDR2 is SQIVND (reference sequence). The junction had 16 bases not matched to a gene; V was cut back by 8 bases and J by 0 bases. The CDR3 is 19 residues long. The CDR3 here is CASQTRLAGDTVSYNEQFF. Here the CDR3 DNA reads TGTGCCAGTCAAACCAGGCTAGCGGGAGATACTGTCTCCTACAATGAGCAGTTCTTC.

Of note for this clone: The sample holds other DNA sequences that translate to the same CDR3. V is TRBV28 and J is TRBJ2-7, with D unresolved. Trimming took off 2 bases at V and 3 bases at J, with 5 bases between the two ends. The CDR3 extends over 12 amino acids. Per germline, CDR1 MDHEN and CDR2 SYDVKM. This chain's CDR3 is CASSLTFYEQYF. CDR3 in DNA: TGTGCCAGCAGTTTAACATTCTACGAGCAGTACTTC. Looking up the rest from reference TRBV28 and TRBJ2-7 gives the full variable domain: DVKVTQSSRYLVKRTGEKVFLECVQDMDHENMFWYRQDPGLGLRLIYFSYDVKMKEKGDIPEGYSVSREKKERFSLILESASTNQTSMYLCASSLTFYEQYFGPGTRLTVT.

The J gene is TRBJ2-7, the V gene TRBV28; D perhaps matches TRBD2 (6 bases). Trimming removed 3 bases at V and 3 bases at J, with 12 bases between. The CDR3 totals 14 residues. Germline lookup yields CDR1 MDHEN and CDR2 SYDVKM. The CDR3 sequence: CASSFGGRFYEQYF. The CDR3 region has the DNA TGTGCCAGCAGTTTCGGGGGTCGCTTCTACGAGCAGTACTTC.

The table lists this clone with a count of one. This CDR3 is CSVVPTGNTEAFF. CDR3 DNA: TGCAGCGTTGTTCCGACAGGGAACACTGAAGCTTTCTTT. The chain carries TRBV29-1 and TRBJ1-1; tentatively, D is TRBD1 (6 bases). The CDR3 runs 13 residues. Germline CDR1 and CDR2: SQVTM and ANQGSEA. Trimming cost V 4 bases and J 1 base, with 10 bases left between them.

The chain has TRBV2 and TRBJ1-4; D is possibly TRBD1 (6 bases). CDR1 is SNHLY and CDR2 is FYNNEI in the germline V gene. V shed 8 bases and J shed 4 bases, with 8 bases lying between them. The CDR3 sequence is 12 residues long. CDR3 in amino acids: CASGGLNEKLFF. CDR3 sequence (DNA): TGTGCCAGCGGGGGGCTTAATGAAAAACTGTTTTTT.

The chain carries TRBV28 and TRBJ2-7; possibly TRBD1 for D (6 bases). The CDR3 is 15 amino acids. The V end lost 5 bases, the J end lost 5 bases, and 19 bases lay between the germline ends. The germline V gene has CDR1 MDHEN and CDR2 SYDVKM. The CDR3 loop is CASSTGQGRVHEQYF. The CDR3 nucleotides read TGTGCCAGCAGTACAGGGCAGGGGAGAGTCCACGAGCAGTACTTC.

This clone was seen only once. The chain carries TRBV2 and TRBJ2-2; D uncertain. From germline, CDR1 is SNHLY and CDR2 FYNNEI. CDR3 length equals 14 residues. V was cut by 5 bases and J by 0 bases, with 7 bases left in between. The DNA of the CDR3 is TGTGCCAGCAGTTCGGTTGCGAACACCGGGGAGCTGTTTTTT. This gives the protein CASSSVANTGELFF. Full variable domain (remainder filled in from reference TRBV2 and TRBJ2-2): EPEVTQTPSHQVTQMGQEVILRCVPISNHLYFYWYRQILGQKVEFLVSFYNNEISEKSEIFDDQFSVERPDGSNFTLKIRSTKLEDSAMYFCASSSVANTGELFFGEGSRLTVL.

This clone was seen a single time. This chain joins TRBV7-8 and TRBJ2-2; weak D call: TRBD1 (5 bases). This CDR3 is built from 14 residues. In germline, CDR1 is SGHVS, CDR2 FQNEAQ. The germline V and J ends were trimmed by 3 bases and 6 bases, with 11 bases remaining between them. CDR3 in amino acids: CASSFQRGAGELFF. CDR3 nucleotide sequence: TGTGCCAGCAGCTTCCAAAGGGGTGCCGGGGAGCTGTTTTTT.

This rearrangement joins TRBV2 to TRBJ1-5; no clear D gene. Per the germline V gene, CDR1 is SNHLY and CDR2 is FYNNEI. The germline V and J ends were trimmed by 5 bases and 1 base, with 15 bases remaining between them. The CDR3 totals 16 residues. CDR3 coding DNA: TGTGCCAGCAGTCGCCAGCCGTCGCTCAGCAATCAGCCCCAGCATTTT. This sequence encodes CASSRQPSLSNQPQHF.

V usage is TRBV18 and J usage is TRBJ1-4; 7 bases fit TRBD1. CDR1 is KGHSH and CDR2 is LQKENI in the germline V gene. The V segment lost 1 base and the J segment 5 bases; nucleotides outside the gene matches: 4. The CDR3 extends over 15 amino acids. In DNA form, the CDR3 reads TGTGCCAGCTCACCACGGACGGACAGGAATGAAAAACTGTTTTTT. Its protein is CASSPRTDRNEKLFF.

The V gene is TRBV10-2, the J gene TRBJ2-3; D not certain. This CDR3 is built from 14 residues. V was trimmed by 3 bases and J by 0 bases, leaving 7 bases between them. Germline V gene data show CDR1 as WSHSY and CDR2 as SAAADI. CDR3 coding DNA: TGCGCCAGCAGTGACGTCCGTAGCACAGATACGCAGTATTTT. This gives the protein CASSDVRSTDTQYF.

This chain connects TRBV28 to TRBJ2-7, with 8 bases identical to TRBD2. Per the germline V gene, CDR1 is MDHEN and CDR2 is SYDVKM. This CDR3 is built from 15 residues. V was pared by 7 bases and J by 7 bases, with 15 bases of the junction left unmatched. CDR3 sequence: CASNRREALLGEQYF. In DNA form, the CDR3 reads TGTGCCAGCAACAGGCGGGAGGCCCTTTTGGGGGAGCAGTACTTC.

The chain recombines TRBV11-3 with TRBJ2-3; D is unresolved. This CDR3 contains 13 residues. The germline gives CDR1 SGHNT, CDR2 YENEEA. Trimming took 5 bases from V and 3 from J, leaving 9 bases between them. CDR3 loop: CASSPQPTDTQYF. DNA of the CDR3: TGTGCCAGCAGCCCCCAACCGACAGATACGCAGTATTTT.

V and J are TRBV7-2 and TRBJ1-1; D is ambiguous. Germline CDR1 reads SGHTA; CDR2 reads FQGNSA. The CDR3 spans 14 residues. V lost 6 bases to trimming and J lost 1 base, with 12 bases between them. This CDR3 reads CASSSGGPNTEAFF. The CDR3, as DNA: TGTGCCAGCAGTTCCGGAGGGCCGAACACTGAAGCTTTCTTT. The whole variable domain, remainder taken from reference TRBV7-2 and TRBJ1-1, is GAGVSQSPSNKVTEKGKDVELRCDPISGHTALYWYRQSLGQGLEFLIYFQGNSAPDKSGLPSDRFSAERTGGSVSTLTIQRTQQEDSAVYLCASSSGGPNTEAFFGQGTRLTVV.

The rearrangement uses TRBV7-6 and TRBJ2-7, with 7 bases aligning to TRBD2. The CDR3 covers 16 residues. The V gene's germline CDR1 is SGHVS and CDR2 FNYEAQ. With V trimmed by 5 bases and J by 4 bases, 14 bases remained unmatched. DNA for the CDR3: TGTGCCAGCAGCCGAAGGCGTCTAGCGGAAAGATACGAGCAGTACTTC. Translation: CASSRRRLAERYEQYF.

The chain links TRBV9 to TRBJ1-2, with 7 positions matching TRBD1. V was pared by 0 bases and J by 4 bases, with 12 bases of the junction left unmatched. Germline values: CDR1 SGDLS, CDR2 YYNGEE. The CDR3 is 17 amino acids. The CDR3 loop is CASSVDTRQGSGYGYTF. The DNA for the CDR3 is TGTGCCAGCAGCGTAGATACAAGACAGGGTAGTGGCTATGGCTACACCTTC.

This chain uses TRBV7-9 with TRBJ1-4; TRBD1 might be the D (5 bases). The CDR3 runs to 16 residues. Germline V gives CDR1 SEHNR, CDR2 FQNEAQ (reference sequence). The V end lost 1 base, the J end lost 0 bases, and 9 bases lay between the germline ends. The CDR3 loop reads CASSLGQSATNEKLFF. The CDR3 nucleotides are TGTGCCAGCAGCTTAGGACAGTCTGCAACTAATGAAAAACTGTTTTTT.

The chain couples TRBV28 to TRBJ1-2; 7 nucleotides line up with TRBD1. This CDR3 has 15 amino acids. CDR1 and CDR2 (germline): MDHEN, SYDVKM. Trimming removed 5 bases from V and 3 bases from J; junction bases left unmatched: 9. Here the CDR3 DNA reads TGTGCCAGCAGTCGCTTTGGGCAGGGGGACTATGGCTACACCTTC. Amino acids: CASSRFGQGDYGYTF.

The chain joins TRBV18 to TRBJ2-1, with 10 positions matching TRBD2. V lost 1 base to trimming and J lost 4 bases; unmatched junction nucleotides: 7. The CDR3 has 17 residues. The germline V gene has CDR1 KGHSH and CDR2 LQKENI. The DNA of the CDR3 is TGTGCCAGCTCACCACGGTCACTAGCGGGACCATACAATGAGCAGTTCTTC. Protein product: CASSPRSLAGPYNEQFF.

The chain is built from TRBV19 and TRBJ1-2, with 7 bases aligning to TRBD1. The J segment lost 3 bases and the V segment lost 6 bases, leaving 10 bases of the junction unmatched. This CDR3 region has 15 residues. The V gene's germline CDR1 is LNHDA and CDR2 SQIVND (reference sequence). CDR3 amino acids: CASRPSPGGDYGYTF. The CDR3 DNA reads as TGTGCCAGTAGACCCTCGCCAGGGGGTGACTATGGCTACACCTTC.

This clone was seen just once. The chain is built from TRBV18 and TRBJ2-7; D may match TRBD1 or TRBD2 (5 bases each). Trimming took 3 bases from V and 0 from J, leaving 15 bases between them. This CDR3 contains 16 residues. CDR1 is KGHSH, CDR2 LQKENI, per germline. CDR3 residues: CASSPLGPQSSYEQYF. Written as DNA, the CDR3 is TGTGCCAGCTCACCGTTGGGACCCCAAAGCTCCTACGAGCAGTACTTC.